This TCR beta chain was documented in a study of cytomegalovirus exposure and HLA in healthy donors. Study context: The same platform was used for the roughly 120 validation repertoires as for the 666 first-cohort repertoires, as reported in a later analysis.

Assay used: immunoSEQ multiplex PCR; TCRdb lists only in-frame clones, some missing. Counted here are about 160,000 clones, 85% to 90% occurring once; the ten biggest clones make up 2.5% to 3.5%. Study results and caveats: The listing of 150 to 200 TCR beta chains classed them as cytomegalovirus-associated. While the bulk of TCR sequences proved rare, some public TCRs turned up in many donors.

Separate from the approximately 730-subject first cohort, the roughly 120-subject validation cohort was the one that the donors belonged to. This clone showed up just once. Its antigen is unidentified. The CDR3 loop spans 14 amino acids. The germline V gene encodes CDR1 MGHDK and CDR2 SYGVNS. Trimming left V 1 base short and J 2 bases short, with 8 bases between. The clonotype originates from a man aged 18 to 29 in good health and CMV-seronegative. The source material was PBMCs. The rearrangement uses TRBV25-1 and TRBJ2-5; D is perhaps TRBD2 (6 bases). The DNA of the CDR3 is TGTGCCAGCAGTGAATTGACTAGACAAGAGACCCAGTACTTC. This codes for CASSELTRQETQYF.